This T cell receptor beta chain was sequenced in a study of shared T cell receptors in the human thymus (dated by TCRdb to about 2021). The study in broad terms: The study investigated the way shared, self-reactive T-cell receptor alpha chains are produced in the human thymus.

Based on the germline V gene, the CDR1 and CDR2 sequences are SNHLY and FYNNEI. The trim is 7 bases for V and 4 bases for J, with a gap of 7 bases between the germline ends. The CDR3 covers 11 residues, taking in both the cysteine and the phenylalanine. The CDR3 DNA has 33 bases and is translated from base 1. Details on this clone: The specificity of this receptor is unknown. It has no much larger one-base neighbor in the sample; base qualities were not kept.

Library preparation used the immunoSEQ multiplex PCR assay. TCRdb mirrors the immuneACCESS table, restricted to in-frame sequences. Some clones are absent from its copies; in checked studies, under half trace to an unresolved V gene, and the reason for the others is unknown. The sample table contains roughly 560,000 clones; only one count was recorded for approximately 80% of them. Roughly 0.013% of the sample is taken by the ten largest. These data were likewise used in another study, on human thymus T cells. As the second study states: Immunologically healthy infants undergoing open corrective cardiac surgery for congenital heart defects in Finland were used as donors. Thymus tissue was collected as surgical resects that were removed during corrective cardiac surgery. Both the thymic and the peripheral blood repertoires appeared to show biased V and J gene segment usage. According to the related research, thymic TCR repertoires were highly overlapping among unrelated individuals. TCR alpha and beta repertoires from roughly 8 infant thymus samples and a few related peripheral blood samples were characterized in the study. The cohort included several male and two female infants, with donor ages spanning 7 to 244 days. Thymocytes were released mechanically from tissue and stored at -70 °C as pellets of 10-30 million cells. A QIAsymphony instrument was used to extract genomic DNA from frozen cell pellets. The immunoSEQ multiplex PCR assay was used to amplify the TCRB and TCRAD loci from a standardized quantity of quality-controlled genomic DNA. The amplicons covered the V(D)J region and were long enough to include the CDR3 and to identify the V and J genes. The commercial immunoSEQ service was used to sequence amplicons on an Illumina platform. Primer bias and sequencing errors were corrected using previously described methods, and TCRAD and TCRB definitions followed the IMGT database. Analysis of the repertoires was done with immunoSEQ Analyzer 3.0 and VDJTools and included basic statistics, V/J segment usage, diversity estimates, rarefaction and pairwise overlap. Chao1, ChaoE, Efron-Thisted, Shannon and inverse Simpson indices were used to estimate diversity, which was also estimated on datasets down-sampled to the smallest sample. Repertoire overlap was determined by strict matching of CDR3 nucleotide sequence, V gene and J gene, and Jaccard-based multidimensional scaling clustering was applied. On average, roughly 800,000 unique TCRB clonotypes were obtained from thymus samples, compared with about 84,000 from blood samples.

This receptor was obtained from a boy younger than two with a congenital heart defect. Donor details come from another sample of the same person, matched by shared clones. Sequenced sample: thymocytes. This chain joins TRBV2 to TRBJ1-1, with the D gene call left open. The CDR3 reads CASKQTTEAFF. The DNA sequence is given as TGTGCCAGCAAACAGACCACTGAAGCTTTCTTT.